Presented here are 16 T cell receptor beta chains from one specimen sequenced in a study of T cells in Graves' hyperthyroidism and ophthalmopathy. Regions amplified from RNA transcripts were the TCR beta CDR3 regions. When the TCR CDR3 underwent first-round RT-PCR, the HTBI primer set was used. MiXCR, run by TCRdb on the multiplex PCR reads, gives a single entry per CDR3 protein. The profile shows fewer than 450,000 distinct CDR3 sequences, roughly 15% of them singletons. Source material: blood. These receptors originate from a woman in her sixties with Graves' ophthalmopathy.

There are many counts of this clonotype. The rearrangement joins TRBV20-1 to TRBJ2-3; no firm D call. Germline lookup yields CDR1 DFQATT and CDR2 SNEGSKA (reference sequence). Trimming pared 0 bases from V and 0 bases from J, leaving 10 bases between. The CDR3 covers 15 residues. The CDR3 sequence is CSARERSPSTDTQYF. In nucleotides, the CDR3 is TGCAGTGCTAGAGAGAGGTCACCTAGCACAGATACGCAGTATTTT.

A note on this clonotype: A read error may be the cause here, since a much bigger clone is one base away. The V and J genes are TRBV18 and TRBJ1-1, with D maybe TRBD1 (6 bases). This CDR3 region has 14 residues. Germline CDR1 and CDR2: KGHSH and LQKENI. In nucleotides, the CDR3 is TGTGTCAGCTCACCAAGGGGGAGCGGCACTGAAGCTTTCTTT. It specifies CVSSPRGSGTEAFF.

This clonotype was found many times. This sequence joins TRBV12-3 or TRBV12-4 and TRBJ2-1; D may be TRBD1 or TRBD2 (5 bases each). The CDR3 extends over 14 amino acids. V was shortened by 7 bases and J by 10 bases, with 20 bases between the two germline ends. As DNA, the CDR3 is TGTGCCAGCACACTAGAGACAGCTGGCGGGGAGCAGTTCTTC. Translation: CASTLETAGGEQFF.

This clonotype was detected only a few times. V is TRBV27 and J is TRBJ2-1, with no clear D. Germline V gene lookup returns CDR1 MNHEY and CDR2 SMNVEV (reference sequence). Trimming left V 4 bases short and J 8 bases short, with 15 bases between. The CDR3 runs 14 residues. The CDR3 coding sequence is TGTGCCAGCAGTTGGTTAGCTTCCTCTGATGAGCAGTTCTTC. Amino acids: CASSWLASSDEQFF.

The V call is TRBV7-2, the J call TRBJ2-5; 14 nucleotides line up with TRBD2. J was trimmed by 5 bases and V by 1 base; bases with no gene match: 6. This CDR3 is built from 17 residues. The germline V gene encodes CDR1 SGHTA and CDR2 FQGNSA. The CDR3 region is CASSLGGTSGRSETQYF. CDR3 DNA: TGTGCCAGCAGCTTAGGCGGGACTAGCGGGAGATCGGAGACCCAGTACTTC.

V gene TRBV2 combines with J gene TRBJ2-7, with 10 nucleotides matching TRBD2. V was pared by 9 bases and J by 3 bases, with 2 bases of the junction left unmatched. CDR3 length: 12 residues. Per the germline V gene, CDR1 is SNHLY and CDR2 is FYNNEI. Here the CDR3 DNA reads TGTGCCAGGAGGACTAGCGGCTACGAGCAGTACTTC. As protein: CARRTSGYEQYF.

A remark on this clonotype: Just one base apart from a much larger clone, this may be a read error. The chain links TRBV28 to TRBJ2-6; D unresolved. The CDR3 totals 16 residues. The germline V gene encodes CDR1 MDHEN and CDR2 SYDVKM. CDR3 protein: CVSSPQQFSGANVLTF. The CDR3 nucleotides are TGTGTCAGCAGTCCACAACAGTTCTCTGGGGCCAACGTCCTGACTTTC.

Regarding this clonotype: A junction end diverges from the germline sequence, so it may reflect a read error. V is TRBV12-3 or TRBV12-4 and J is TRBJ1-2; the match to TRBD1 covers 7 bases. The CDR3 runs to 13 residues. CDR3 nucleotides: TGTGCCAGCAGTTTTGGACAGGCCGGGAGTGACGCCTTC. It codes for CASSFGQAGSDAF.

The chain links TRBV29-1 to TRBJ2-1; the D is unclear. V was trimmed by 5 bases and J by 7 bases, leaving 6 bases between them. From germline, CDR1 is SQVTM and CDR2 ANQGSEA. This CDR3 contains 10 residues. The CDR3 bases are TGCAGCGTTAAGCGAAATGAGCAGTTCTTC. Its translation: CSVKRNEQFF.

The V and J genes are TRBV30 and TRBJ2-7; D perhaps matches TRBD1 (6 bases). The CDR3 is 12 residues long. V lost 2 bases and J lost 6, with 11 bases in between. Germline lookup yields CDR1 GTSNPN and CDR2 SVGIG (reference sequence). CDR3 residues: CAWSHRDGEQYF. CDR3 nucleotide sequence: TGTGCCTGGAGTCACAGGGACGGCGAGCAGTACTTC.

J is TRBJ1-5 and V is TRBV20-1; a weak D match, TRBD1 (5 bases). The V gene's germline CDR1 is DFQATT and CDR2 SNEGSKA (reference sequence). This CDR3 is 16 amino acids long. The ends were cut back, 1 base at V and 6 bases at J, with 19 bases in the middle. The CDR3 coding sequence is TGCAGTGCTAGAGTGGGTGGGCAGGGTTCCGTTCAGCCCCAGCATTTT. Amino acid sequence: CSARVGGQGSVQPQHF.

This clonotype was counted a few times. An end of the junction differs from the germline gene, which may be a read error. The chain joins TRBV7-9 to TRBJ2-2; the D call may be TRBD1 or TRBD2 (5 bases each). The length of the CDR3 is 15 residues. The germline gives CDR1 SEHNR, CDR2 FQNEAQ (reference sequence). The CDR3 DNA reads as TGTGCCAGCAGCTTGACAGTAGCGAACACCAGGGAGCTGTTTTTT. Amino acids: CASSLTVANTRELFF.

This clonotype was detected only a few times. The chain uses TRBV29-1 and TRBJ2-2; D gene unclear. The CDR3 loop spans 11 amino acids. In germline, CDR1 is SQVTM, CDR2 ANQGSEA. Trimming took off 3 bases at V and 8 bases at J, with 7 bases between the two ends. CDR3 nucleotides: TGCAGCGTTGAGCTTATAGGGGAGCTGTTTTTT. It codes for CSVELIGELFF.

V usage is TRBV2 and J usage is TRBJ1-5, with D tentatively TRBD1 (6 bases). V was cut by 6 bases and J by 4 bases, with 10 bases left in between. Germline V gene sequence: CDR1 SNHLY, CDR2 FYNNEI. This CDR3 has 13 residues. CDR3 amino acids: CASRPGENQPQHF. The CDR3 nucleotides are TGTGCCAGCAGGCCAGGGGAAAATCAGCCCCAGCATTTT.

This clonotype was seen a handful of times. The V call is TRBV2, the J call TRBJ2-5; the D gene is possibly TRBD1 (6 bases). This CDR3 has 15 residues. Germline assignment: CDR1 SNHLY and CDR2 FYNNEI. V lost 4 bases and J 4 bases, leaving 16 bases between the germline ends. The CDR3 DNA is TGTGCCAGCAGTGTCAGGGGCCTTTACCGAGAGACCCAGTACTTC. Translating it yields CASSVRGLYRETQYF. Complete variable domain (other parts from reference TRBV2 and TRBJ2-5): EPEVTQTPSHQVTQMGQEVILRCVPISNHLYFYWYRQILGQKVEFLVSFYNNEISEKSEIFDDQFSVERPDGSNFTLKIRSTKLEDSAMYFCASSVRGLYRETQYFGPGTRLLVL.

Here the CDR3 DNA reads TGTGCCAGCAGTCGACAGGGTAACGTGCGAGGAAACACCATATATTTT. It translates to CASSRQGNVRGNTIYF. J is TRBJ1-3 and V is TRBV12-3 or TRBV12-4; 7 bases agree with TRBD1. This CDR3 is built from 16 residues. V was clipped by 5 bases and J by 4 bases; unmatched bases: 11.